This record looks at one T cell receptor beta chain sequence and its context. Its antigen is not known. At the survey level, the v3.0 immunoSEQ assay was run. Sequencing of each sample targeted about 40,000-50,000 T-cell genomes. The method was immunoSEQ multiplex PCR; TCRdb's version includes in-frame clones alone and lacks a portion of them. The sample contains some 31,000 clones, around 95% of which appear only once. This sample is drawn from a study of long-term antiretroviral therapy in people with HIV. The wider study: The earliest specimens came about a decade ahead of the 2015 immediate-ART recommendation.

Study results and caveats: Repertoire dominance by clones expanded before ART was seen at all time points. Blood dating 2004 to 2017 may reflect older ART regimens.

CDR3 length equals 16 residues. Trimming stripped 5 bases from V and 0 bases from J, with 15 bases between. The germline CDR1 and CDR2 sequences are SGHTA and FQGNSA. The specimen was unsorted PBMCs, collected 5.3 years after starting antiretroviral therapy. This chain uses TRBV7-2 with TRBJ2-3, with D maybe TRBD2 (5 bases). The sequence derives from a young man with HIV. CDR3 in amino acids: CASSLNLRGSTDTQYF. The CDR3 DNA follows: TGTGCCAGCAGCCTCAATTTGCGCGGGAGCACAGATACGCAGTATTTT.